This TCR beta chain came from a study of Graves' ophthalmopathy and Graves' hyperthyroidism. Notes on the study in general: The blood repertoire also included most expanded thyroid clonotypes above 0.001 frequency.

Exclusion criteria comprised other autoimmune diseases, uncontrolled infections, pregnancy or lactation in patients. Fresh peripheral blood, 8.5 to 10 ml, was the PBMC source. RNA served as the template for amplifying TCR beta CDR3 regions. Following a first-round RT-PCR that used HTBI primers, a second-round multiplex PCR was carried out. TCRdb reanalysed the multiplex PCR reads using MiXCR and keeps one entry per CDR3 protein. The sample holds 660,000 or so distinct CDR3 sequences, about two fifths seen once. Unmatched junction bases numbered 5, after V lost 6 bases and J lost 1 base. The CDR3 spans 15 residues. Concerning this clonotype: Its antigen is not known.

Source material: peripheral blood. The TCR originated in an adult man with Graves' ophthalmopathy. The J gene is TRBJ2-2, the V gene TRBV12-3 or TRBV12-4, with 7 bases aligning to TRBD2. The DNA for the CDR3 is TGTGCCAGCAGCACTAGCGTCGTGAACACCGGGGAGCTGTTTTTT. The encoded protein is CASSTSVVNTGELFF.